Following are 17 T cell receptor beta chains from one sample sequenced in a study of technical replicates of blood from a few donors. TCRdb keeps only in-frame clones here, not all; method: immunoSEQ multiplex PCR. The table shows some 62,000 clones, with 80% to 90% occurring only once. Material for sequencing was PBMCs. Receptor source: a human donor in good health. Some clones in this sample may be carry-over from other donors' samples.

V is TRBV5-5 and J is TRBJ1-4; D might be TRBD1 (6 bases). The CDR3 runs 15 residues. Germline V gene lookup returns CDR1 SGHKS and CDR2 YYEKEE (reference sequence). V was trimmed by 4 bases and J by 8 bases, leaving 18 bases between them. This chain's CDR3 is CASSRATGLYEKLFF. Written as DNA, the CDR3 is TGTGCCAGCAGCCGGGCGACAGGATTGTACGAAAAACTGTTTTTT.

This rearrangement joins TRBV7-3 to TRBJ2-7; perhaps TRBD2 as D (6 bases). The V gene's germline CDR1 is SGHTA and CDR2 FQGTGA. V dropped 1 base and J dropped 5 bases, with 18 bases sitting between them. This CDR3 is built from 16 residues. The CDR3 spells CASSLIGGVGVDEQYF. The CDR3 DNA sequence: TGTGCCAGCAGCTTAATAGGAGGGGTAGGGGTCGACGAGCAGTACTTC. Using reference TRBV7-3 and TRBJ2-7 for the parts outside the CDR3, the full variable domain is GAGVSQTPSNKVTEKGKYVELRCDPISGHTALYWYRQSLGQGPEFLIYFQGTGAADDSGLPNDRFFAVRPEGSVSTLKIQRTERGDSAVYLCASSLIGGVGVDEQYFGPGTRLTVT.

The rearrangement joins TRBV30 to TRBJ2-7, with 8 bases aligning to TRBD2. The CDR3 loop spans 14 amino acids. Germline V gene lookup returns CDR1 GTSNPN and CDR2 SVGIG (reference sequence). V was pared by 1 base and J by 3 bases, with 5 bases of the junction left unmatched. The CDR3 DNA is TGTGCCTGGAGTGGTACCAGCGGGAGCTACGAGCAGTACTTC. This translates into CAWSGTSGSYEQYF. Full variable domain (rest looked up from reference TRBV30 and TRBJ2-7): SQTIHQWPATLVQPVGSPLSLECTVEGTSNPNLYWYRQAAGRGLQLLFYSVGIGQISSEVPQNLSASRPQDRQFILSSKKLLLSDSGFYLCAWSGTSGSYEQYFGPGTRLTVT.

The rearrangement uses TRBV6-1 and TRBJ1-3; 7 bases are a match to TRBD1. Unmatched junction bases numbered 8, after V lost 7 bases and J lost 2 bases. From germline, CDR1 is MNHNS and CDR2 SASEGT. This CDR3 region has 15 residues. The CDR3 loop reads CASILGTGAGNTIYF. CDR3 coding DNA: TGTGCCAGCATCTTGGGAACAGGGGCTGGAAACACCATATATTTT.

The chain joins TRBV7-9 to TRBJ1-5; tentative D call: TRBD1 (5 bases). CDR1 SEHNR and CDR2 FQNEAQ come from the germline V gene (reference sequence). The length of the CDR3 is 13 residues. V lost 5 bases, J lost 7 bases, and 12 bases lay in between. CDR3 sequence: CASSTQESQPQHF. Here the CDR3 DNA reads TGTGCCAGCAGCACACAGGAGTCCCAGCCCCAGCATTTT.

This clone has a single count. The chain employs TRBV19 and TRBJ2-4; TRBD1 agrees at 7 bases. J was trimmed by 0 bases and V by 6 bases; bases with no gene match: 5. CDR1 LNHDA and CDR2 SQIVND come from the germline V gene (reference sequence). The CDR3 consists of 15 residues. CDR3 nucleotides: TGTGCCAGTAGACCCGGGACAGTAGCCAAAAACATTCAGTACTTC. Encoded protein: CASRPGTVAKNIQYF.

The genes are TRBV6-5 and TRBJ2-3; maybe TRBD2 (5 bases). Germline V lookup: CDR1 MNHEY, CDR2 SVGAGI. The V gene lost 10 bases and the J gene lost 0 bases, with 14 bases spanning the gap. The CDR3 extends over 14 amino acids. The CDR3 spells CATGLSSSTDTQYF. The CDR3 nucleotides read TGTGCCACCGGACTCTCGTCTAGCACAGATACGCAGTATTTT.

The V and J genes are TRBV6-1 and TRBJ1-2, with D perhaps matching TRBD1 (5 bases). The CDR3 extends over 18 amino acids. CDR1 MNHNS and CDR2 SASEGT come from the germline V gene. The V gene lost 0 bases and the J gene lost 8 bases, with 25 bases spanning the gap. CDR3 residues: CASSEASIGRGWGRGYTF. The CDR3 DNA reads as TGTGCCAGCAGTGAAGCGAGTATTGGGAGGGGATGGGGGAGAGGCTACACCTTC.

The J gene is TRBJ1-4, the V gene TRBV11-2, with 7 bases that match TRBD1. Germline V lookup: CDR1 SGHAT, CDR2 FQNNGV. J lost 15 bases, V lost 5 bases, and 9 bases had no gene match. There are 12 residues in the CDR3. In nucleotides, the CDR3 is TGTGCCAGCAGCATCGTACAGGGGATGGTGTTTTTT. Protein: CASSIVQGMVFF.

The V gene is TRBV11-3, the J gene TRBJ2-2, with D hard to call. Trimming pared 3 bases from V and 0 bases from J, leaving 5 bases between. The CDR3 spans 14 residues. CDR1 is SGHNT, CDR2 YENEEA, per germline. CDR3 sequence reads: CASSLSPNTGELFF. CDR3 in DNA: TGTGCCAGCAGCTTGAGCCCGAACACCGGGGAGCTGTTTTTT.

The chain recombines TRBV5-4 with TRBJ2-7; 9 bases map to TRBD1. Germline V gives CDR1 SGHNT, CDR2 YYREEE (reference sequence). V was pared by 4 bases and J by 7 bases, with 9 bases of the junction left unmatched. CDR3 length: 14 amino acids. CDR3 residues: CASSHRDRVREQYF. The CDR3 region has the DNA TGTGCCAGCAGCCACCGGGACAGGGTCCGGGAGCAGTACTTC.

This clone was detected once. The chain uses TRBV30 and TRBJ2-3; D unclear. Germline V CDR1 and CDR2: GTSNPN, SVGIG (reference sequence). The CDR3 is made up of 15 amino acids. V was pared by 0 bases and J by 0 bases, with 10 bases between. CDR3: CAWSVGGTSTDTQYF. The CDR3 region has the DNA TGTGCCTGGAGTGTTGGCGGAACTAGCACAGATACGCAGTATTTT. The full variable domain, in which reference TRBV30 and TRBJ2-3 provide the parts outside the CDR3, is SQTIHQWPATLVQPVGSPLSLECTVEGTSNPNLYWYRQAAGRGLQLLFYSVGIGQISSEVPQNLSASRPQDRQFILSSKKLLLSDSGFYLCAWSVGGTSTDTQYFGPGTRLTVL.

V and J are TRBV2 and TRBJ1-3; D perhaps matches TRBD1 (6 bases). In germline, CDR1 is SNHLY, CDR2 FYNNEI. The CDR3 is 14 amino acids. Trimming removed 7 bases from V and 7 bases from J, with 17 bases in between. Here the CDR3 DNA reads TGTGCCAGCACACAGGGTCGGAAGGGGAACACCATATATTTT. Translation gives CASTQGRKGNTIYF.

The chain combines TRBV4-3 with TRBJ2-1, with D tentatively TRBD2 (6 bases). The CDR3 runs 13 residues. Germline CDR1 is LGHNA and CDR2 is YSLEER. Between the trimmed V and J ends, which lost 4 bases and 15 bases, there was a span of 19 bases. For the CDR3, the DNA is TGCGCCAGCAGCCTAGGGTTATGGGAGGTCCCGTTCTTC. It translates to CASSLGLWEVPFF.

The rearrangement links TRBV7-6 to TRBJ2-3, with 9 bases fitting TRBD2. The germline V gene has CDR1 SGHVS and CDR2 FNYEAQ. The length of the CDR3 is 15 residues. V shed 2 bases and J 1 base; nucleotides not matched to a gene: 1. The CDR3 spells CASSLSSGGTDTQYF. For the CDR3, the DNA is TGTGCCAGCAGCTTATCTAGCGGGGGCACAGATACGCAGTATTTT.

The chain has TRBV19 and TRBJ1-6; a weak D match, TRBD1 (6 bases). Germline loops: CDR1 LNHDA, CDR2 SQIVND (reference sequence). The length of the CDR3 is 15 residues. Between the trimmed V and J ends, which lost 3 bases and 5 bases, there was a span of 11 bases. CDR3 residues: CASSIGGQNNSPLHF. The CDR3 DNA sequence: TGTGCCAGTAGTATTGGTGGACAGAATAATTCACCCCTCCACTTT.

V and J are TRBV5-4 and TRBJ1-2; D is unclear. CDR1 and CDR2 from the germline V gene are SGHNT and YYREEE (reference sequence). The ends were cut back, 1 base at V and 6 bases at J, with 7 bases in the middle. CDR3 size: 12 residues. The CDR3 DNA follows: TGTGCCAGCAGCTTGAGCGGGGATGGCTACACCTTC. This encodes CASSLSGDGYTF.